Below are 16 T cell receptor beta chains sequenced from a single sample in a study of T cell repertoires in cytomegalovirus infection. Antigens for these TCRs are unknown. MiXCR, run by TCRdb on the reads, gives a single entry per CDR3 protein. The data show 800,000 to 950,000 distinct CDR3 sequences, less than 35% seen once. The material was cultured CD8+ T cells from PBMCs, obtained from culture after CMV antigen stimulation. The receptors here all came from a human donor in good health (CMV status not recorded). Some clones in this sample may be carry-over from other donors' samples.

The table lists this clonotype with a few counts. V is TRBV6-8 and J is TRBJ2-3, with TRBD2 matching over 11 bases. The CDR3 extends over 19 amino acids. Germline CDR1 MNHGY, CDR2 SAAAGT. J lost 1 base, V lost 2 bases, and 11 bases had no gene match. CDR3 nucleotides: TGTGCCAGCAGTTACGGGTTAGCGGGGGGGCCGAAGGGCACAGATACGCAGTATTTT. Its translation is CASSYGLAGGPKGTDTQYF.

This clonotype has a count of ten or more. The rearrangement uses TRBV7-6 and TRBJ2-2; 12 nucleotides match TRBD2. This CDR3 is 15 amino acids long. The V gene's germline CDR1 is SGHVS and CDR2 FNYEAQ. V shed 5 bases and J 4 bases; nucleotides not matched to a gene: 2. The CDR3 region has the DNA TGTGCCAGCAGCCCACTAGCGGGGGGCACCGGGGAGCTGTTTTTT. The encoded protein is CASSPLAGGTGELFF.

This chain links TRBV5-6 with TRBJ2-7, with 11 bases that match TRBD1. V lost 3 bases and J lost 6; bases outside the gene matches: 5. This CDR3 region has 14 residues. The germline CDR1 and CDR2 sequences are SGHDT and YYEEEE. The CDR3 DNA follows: TGTGCCAGCAGCTGGGGGACAGGGGGTCTCGAGCAGTACTTC. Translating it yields CASSWGTGGLEQYF.

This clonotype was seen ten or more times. DNA of the CDR3: TGTGCCAGCAGTTCTCGACCAGATACGCAGTATTTT. Translated, it gives CASSSRPDTQYF. The gene calls are TRBV12-3 or TRBV12-4 and TRBJ2-3; unclear D gene. This CDR3 comprises 12 residues. V lost 4 bases and J 4 bases, leaving 6 bases between the germline ends.

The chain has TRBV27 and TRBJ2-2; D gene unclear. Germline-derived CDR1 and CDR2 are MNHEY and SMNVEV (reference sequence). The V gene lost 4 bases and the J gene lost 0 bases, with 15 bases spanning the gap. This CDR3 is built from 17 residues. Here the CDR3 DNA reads TGTGCCAGCAGTTCCTTCCAGCTAAAAGCGAACACCGGGGAGCTGTTTTTT. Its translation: CASSSFQLKANTGELFF.

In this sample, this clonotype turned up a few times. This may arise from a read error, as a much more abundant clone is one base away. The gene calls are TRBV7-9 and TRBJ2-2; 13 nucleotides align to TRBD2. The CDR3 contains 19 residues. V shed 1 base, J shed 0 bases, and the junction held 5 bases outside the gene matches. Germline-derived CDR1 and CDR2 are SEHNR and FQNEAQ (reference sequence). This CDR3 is CASSLVGLAGAPNTGELFF. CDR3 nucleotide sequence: TGTGCCAGCAGCTTAGTCGGACTAGCGGGGGCTCCGAACACCGGGGAGCTGTTTTTT.

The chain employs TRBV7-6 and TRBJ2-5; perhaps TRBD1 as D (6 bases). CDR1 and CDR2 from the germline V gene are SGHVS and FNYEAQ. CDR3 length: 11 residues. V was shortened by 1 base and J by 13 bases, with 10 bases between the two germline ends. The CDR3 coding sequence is TGTGCCAGCAGCTTAGGGGGGCTTCTGTACTTC. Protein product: CASSLGGLLYF. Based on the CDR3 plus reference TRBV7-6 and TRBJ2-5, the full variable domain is GAGVSQSPRYKVTKRGQDVALRCDPISGHVSLYWYRQALGQGPEFLTYFNYEAQQDKSGLPNDRFSAERPEGSISTLTIQRTEQRDSAMYRCASSLGGLLYFGPGTRLLVL.

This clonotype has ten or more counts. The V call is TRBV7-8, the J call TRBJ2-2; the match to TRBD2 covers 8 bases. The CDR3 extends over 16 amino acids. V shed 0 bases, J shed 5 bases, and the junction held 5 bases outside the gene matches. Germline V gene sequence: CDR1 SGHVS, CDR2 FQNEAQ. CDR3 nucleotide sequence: TGTGCCAGCAGCTTAGCTTTGGCGGGGGGTACCGGGGAGCTGTTTTTT. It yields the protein CASSLALAGGTGELFF.

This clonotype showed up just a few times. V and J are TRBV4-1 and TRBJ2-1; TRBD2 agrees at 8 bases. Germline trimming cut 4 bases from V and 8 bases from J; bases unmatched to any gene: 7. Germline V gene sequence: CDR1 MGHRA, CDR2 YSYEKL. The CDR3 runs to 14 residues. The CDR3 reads CASSPGLDLDEQFF. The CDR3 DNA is TGCGCCAGCAGCCCGGGACTAGATCTCGATGAGCAGTTCTTC.

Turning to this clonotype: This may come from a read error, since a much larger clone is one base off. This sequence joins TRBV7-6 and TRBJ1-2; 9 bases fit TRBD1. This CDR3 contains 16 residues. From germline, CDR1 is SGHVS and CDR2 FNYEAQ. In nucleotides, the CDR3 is TGTGCCAACAGCCCGAGGATTACAGGGGGCGAGGACGGCTACACCTTC. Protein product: CANSPRITGGEDGYTF.

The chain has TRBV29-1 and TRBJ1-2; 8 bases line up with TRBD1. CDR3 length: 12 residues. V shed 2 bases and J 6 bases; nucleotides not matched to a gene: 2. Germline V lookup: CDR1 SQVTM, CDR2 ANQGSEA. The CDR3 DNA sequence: TGCAGCGTTGAATCAGGGGGCAATGGCTACACCTTC. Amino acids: CSVESGGNGYTF.

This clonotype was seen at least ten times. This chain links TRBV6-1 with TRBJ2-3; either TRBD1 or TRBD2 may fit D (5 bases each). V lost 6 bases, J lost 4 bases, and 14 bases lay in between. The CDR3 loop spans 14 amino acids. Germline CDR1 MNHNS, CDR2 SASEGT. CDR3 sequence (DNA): TGTGCCAGCAGGGGGGTTAGACTCTCAGATACGCAGTATTTT. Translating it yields CASRGVRLSDTQYF.

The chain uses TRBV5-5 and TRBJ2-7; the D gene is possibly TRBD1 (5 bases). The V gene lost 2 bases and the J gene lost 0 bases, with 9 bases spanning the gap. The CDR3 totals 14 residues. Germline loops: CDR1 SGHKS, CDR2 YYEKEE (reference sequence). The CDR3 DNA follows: TGTGCCAGCAGCTTAAGGACAAGCTCCTACGAGCAGTACGTC. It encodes CASSLRTSSYEQYV.

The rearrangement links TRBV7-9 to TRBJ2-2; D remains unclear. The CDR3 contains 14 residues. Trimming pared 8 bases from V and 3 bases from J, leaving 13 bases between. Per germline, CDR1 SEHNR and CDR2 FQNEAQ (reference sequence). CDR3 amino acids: CASSDGSYTGELFF. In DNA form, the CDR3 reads TGTGCCAGCTCCGATGGGTCTTACACCGGGGAGCTGTTTTTT.

CDR3 sequence reads: CASSPERGPTDTQYF. The CDR3 DNA is TGTGCCAGCAGCCCCGAGCGAGGCCCCACAGATACGCAGTATTTT. The rearrangement joins TRBV11-2 to TRBJ2-3; D is unclear. Trimming stripped 5 bases from V and 2 bases from J, with 14 bases between. Germline lookup yields CDR1 SGHAT and CDR2 FQNNGV. The CDR3 extends over 15 amino acids.

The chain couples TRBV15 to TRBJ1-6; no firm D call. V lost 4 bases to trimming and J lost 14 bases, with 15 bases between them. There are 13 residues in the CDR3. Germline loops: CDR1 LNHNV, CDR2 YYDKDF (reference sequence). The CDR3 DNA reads TGTGCCACCAGCACAAACCCCTTTCGAGCCCTCCACTTT. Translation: CATSTNPFRALHF.